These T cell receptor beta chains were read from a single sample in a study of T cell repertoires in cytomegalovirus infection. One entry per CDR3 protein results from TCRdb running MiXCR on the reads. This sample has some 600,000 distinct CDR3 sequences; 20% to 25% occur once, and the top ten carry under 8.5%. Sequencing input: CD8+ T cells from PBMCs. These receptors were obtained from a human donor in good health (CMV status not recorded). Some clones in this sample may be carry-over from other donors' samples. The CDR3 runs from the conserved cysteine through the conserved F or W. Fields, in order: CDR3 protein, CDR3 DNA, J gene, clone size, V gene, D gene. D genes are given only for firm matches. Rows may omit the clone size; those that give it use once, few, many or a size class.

CDR3 protein: CATWTGGSAGELFF
CDR3 DNA: TGTGCCACCTGGACAGGGGGCTCCGCCGGGGAGCTGTTTTTT
J gene: TRBJ2-2
clone size: NA
V gene: TRBV27
D gene: TRBD1

CDR3 protein: CASSLREALYTDTQYF
CDR3 DNA: TGTGCCAGCAGCTTAAGAGAGGCTTTATACACAGATACGCAGTATTTT
J gene: TRBJ2-3
clone size: NA
V gene: TRBV7-2
D gene: NA

CDR3 protein: CASSEYREDGGYTF
CDR3 DNA: TGTGCCAGCAGTGAATATCGGGAAGATGGAGGCTACACCTTC
J gene: TRBJ1-2
clone size: NA
V gene: TRBV25-1
D gene: NA

CDR3 protein: CASSDLAGAKYEQFF
CDR3 DNA: TGTGCCAGCAGTGATCTAGCGGGGGCGAAGTATGAGCAGTTCTTC
J gene: TRBJ2-1
clone size: many
V gene: TRBV2
D gene: TRBD2

CDR3 protein: CAISETTDEQFF
CDR3 DNA: TGTGCCATCAGTGAGACGACCGATGAGCAGTTCTTC
J gene: TRBJ2-1
clone size: few
V gene: TRBV10-3
D gene: NA

CDR3 protein: CSAQGPPPLSSGNTIYF
CDR3 DNA: TGCAGTGCTCAAGGACCTCCCCCGTTGAGCTCTGGAAACACCATATATTTT
J gene: TRBJ1-3
clone size: NA
V gene: TRBV20-1
D gene: NA

CDR3 protein: CASSLDDRGRFF
CDR3 DNA: TGTGCCAGCAGCTTAGACGACAGGGGACGATTCTTC
J gene: TRBJ2-1
clone size: many
V gene: TRBV7-2
D gene: TRBD1

CDR3 protein: CASSFARTGETQYF
CDR3 DNA: TGTGCCAGCAGTTTCGCGAGGACGGGGGAGACCCAGTACTTC
J gene: TRBJ2-5
clone size: few
V gene: TRBV12-3/TRBV12-4
D gene: NA

CDR3 protein: CASSQSGTGWALLGGNTIYF
CDR3 DNA: TGTGCCAGCAGCCAATCCGGGACAGGGTGGGCCCTGCTCGGGGGAAACACCATATATTTT
J gene: TRBJ1-3
clone size: few
V gene: TRBV14
D gene: TRBD1

CDR3 protein: CASSYSPGQMGYTF
CDR3 DNA: TGTGCCAGCAGTTACTCACCGGGCCAAATGGGCTACACCTTC
J gene: TRBJ1-2
clone size: NA
V gene: TRBV6-6
D gene: NA

CDR3 protein: CASSPYEAQNTGELFF
CDR3 DNA: TGTGCCAGCAGCCCCTATGAGGCACAGAACACCGGGGAGCTGTTTTTT
J gene: TRBJ2-2
clone size: many
V gene: TRBV7-9
D gene: NA

CDR3 protein: CASSLEDSPLAGGGYEQFF
CDR3 DNA: TGTGCCAGCAGCTTAGAGGACTCTCCACTAGCGGGGGGGGGCTATGAGCAGTTCTTC
J gene: TRBJ2-1
clone size: NA
V gene: TRBV7-6
D gene: TRBD2

CDR3 protein: CASSLGDWNNEQFF
CDR3 DNA: TGTGCCAGCAGTTTAGGTGATTGGAACAATGAGCAGTTCTTC
J gene: TRBJ2-1
clone size: few
V gene: TRBV28
D gene: NA

CDR3 protein: CASSLEVTVWDTQYF
CDR3 DNA: TGTGCCAGCAGCTTAGAGGTGACGGTATGGGATACGCAGTATTTT
J gene: TRBJ2-3
clone size: many
V gene: TRBV7-2
D gene: NA

CDR3 protein: CASSLFLGDEQFF
CDR3 DNA: TGTGCCAGCAGTTTATTTTTGGGAGATGAGCAGTTCTTC
J gene: TRBJ2-1
clone size: few
V gene: TRBV12-3/TRBV12-4
D gene: NA

CDR3 protein: CASSRTGAYTDTQYF
CDR3 DNA: TGTGCCAGCAGCAGGACAGGGGCCTACACAGATACGCAGTATTTT
J gene: TRBJ2-3
clone size: few
V gene: TRBV7-6
D gene: TRBD1

CDR3 protein: CASSYIRDEQFF
CDR3 DNA: TGTGCCAGCAGTTACATTCGGGATGAGCAGTTCTTC
J gene: TRBJ2-1
clone size: NA
V gene: TRBV6-6
D gene: NA

CDR3 protein: CASRLGAGSYNEQFF
CDR3 DNA: TGCGCCAGCAGATTGGGGGCCGGCTCCTACAATGAGCAGTTCTTC
J gene: TRBJ2-1
clone size: NA
V gene: TRBV4-3
D gene: NA

CDR3 protein: CASSELAGGNTGELFF
CDR3 DNA: TGTGCCAGCAGTGAACTAGCGGGGGGGAACACCGGGGAGCTGTTTTTT
J gene: TRBJ2-2
clone size: many
V gene: TRBV6-1
D gene: TRBD2

CDR3 protein: CASSSRDLAYNEQFF
CDR3 DNA: TGTGCCAGCAGCTCCCGGGACTTGGCCTACAATGAGCAGTTCTTC
J gene: TRBJ2-1
clone size: many
V gene: TRBV11-3
D gene: NA

CDR3 protein: CSAMEGNTGELFF
CDR3 DNA: TGCAGTGCTATGGAGGGGAACACCGGGGAGCTGTTTTTT
J gene: TRBJ2-2
clone size: NA
V gene: TRBV20-1
D gene: NA

CDR3 protein: CASSQDSQVDEQFF
CDR3 DNA: TGCGCCAGCAGCCAAGATTCGCAGGTCGATGAGCAGTTCTTC
J gene: TRBJ2-1
clone size: few
V gene: TRBV4-1
D gene: NA

CDR3 protein: CASSTRRGGSSYNEQFF
CDR3 DNA: TGTGCCAGCAGCACCCGGAGAGGGGGGAGCTCCTACAATGAGCAGTTCTTC
J gene: TRBJ2-1
clone size: NA
V gene: TRBV5-5
D gene: NA

CDR3 protein: CASSLIRQEQFF
CDR3 DNA: TGCGCCAGCAGCTTGATCAGGCAAGAGCAGTTCTTC
J gene: TRBJ2-1
clone size: NA
V gene: TRBV5-1
D gene: NA

CDR3 protein: CASSQAWGTYNEQFF
CDR3 DNA: TGCGCCAGCAGCCAAGCTTGGGGGACGTACAATGAGCAGTTCTTC
J gene: TRBJ2-1
clone size: NA
V gene: TRBV4-3
D gene: NA

CDR3 protein: CSARTGLAGVSETQYF
CDR3 DNA: TGCAGTGCTAGGACGGGGCTAGCGGGGGTATCAGAGACCCAGTACTTC
J gene: TRBJ2-5
clone size: NA
V gene: TRBV20-1
D gene: TRBD2

CDR3 protein: CSAATLWETTDTQYF
CDR3 DNA: TGCAGTGCCGCGACTCTATGGGAAACTACAGATACGCAGTATTTT
J gene: TRBJ2-3
clone size: few
V gene: TRBV20-1
D gene: NA

CDR3 protein: CATHRGGYNEQFF
CDR3 DNA: TGTGCAACTCACAGGGGGGGTTACAATGAGCAGTTCTTC
J gene: TRBJ2-1
clone size: NA
V gene: TRBV7-4
D gene: NA

CDR3 protein: CSVLTGGAAEAFF
CDR3 DNA: TGCAGCGTTCTCACAGGGGGCGCCGCTGAAGCTTTCTTT
J gene: TRBJ1-1
clone size: NA
V gene: TRBV29-1
D gene: TRBD1

CDR3 protein: CSTSSADTSNYGYTF
CDR3 DNA: TGCAGTACTAGTTCCGCGGATACATCTAACTATGGCTACACCTTC
J gene: TRBJ1-2
clone size: NA
V gene: TRBV20-1
D gene: NA

CDR3 protein: CASSFFGDSIYGYTF
CDR3 DNA: TGTGCCAGCAGTTTTTTCGGCGACAGCATCTATGGCTACACCTTC
J gene: TRBJ1-2
clone size: few
V gene: TRBV28
D gene: NA

CDR3 protein: CSANTFKGHGYTF
CDR3 DNA: TGCAGTGCTAACACGTTTAAGGGACATGGCTACACCTTC
J gene: TRBJ1-2
clone size: NA
V gene: TRBV20-1
D gene: NA

CDR3 protein: CSVDPRGQTSTGGYTF
CDR3 DNA: TGCAGCGTTGACCCAAGAGGACAGACGTCAACCGGGGGCTACACCTTC
J gene: TRBJ1-2
clone size: NA
V gene: TRBV29-1
D gene: NA

CDR3 protein: CASSDSHNQPQHF
CDR3 DNA: TGTGCCAGCAGTGACTCCCACAATCAGCCCCAGCATTTT
J gene: TRBJ1-5
clone size: few
V gene: TRBV7-9
D gene: NA

CDR3 protein: CASSPTKDTQYF
CDR3 DNA: TGTGCCAGCAGCCCAACGAAGGATACGCAGTATTTT
J gene: TRBJ2-3
clone size: few
V gene: TRBV7-6
D gene: NA

CDR3 protein: CATQAYSYNEQFF
CDR3 DNA: TGTGCCACCCAAGCGTACTCCTACAATGAGCAGTTCTTC
J gene: TRBJ2-1
clone size: many
V gene: TRBV6-2/TRBV6-3
D gene: NA